The clone carrying this T cell receptor (beta chain) is categorized as medium-sized. What it binds is unknown. This beta chain is an unintended read in a library built for alpha chains; its size means little. This sample stems from a study of spatial heterogeneity in lung cancer. Study in general: Across tumor regions, counts of TCR transcripts showed a strong correlation with a T cell module score derived from matched bulk RNA-seq. The study's findings and limits: Counts of expanded intratumoral alpha and beta TCRs tracked tumor mutation counts.

Individual TCR cDNA molecules each bore their own unique molecular identifier. TCRdb fed the 5' RACE reads into MiXCR, producing one record per CDR3 protein. The sample consists of 15,000 to 20,000 distinct CDR3 sequences, 6.2% of them appearing once. Time point reported: sample taken at primary tumor resection. Tumor, nontumor lung or frozen PBMC supplied whole RNA that was sequenced unsorted. The specimen was lung tumor tissue, collected at surgery. The TCR originated in a male donor with early-stage non-small cell lung cancer.

The DNA of the CDR3 is TGCAGTGGAGTGGACAGGGCATCCCAATCCGACGAGCAGTACTTC. As protein: CSGVDRASQSDEQYF. The chain uses TRBV20-1 and TRBJ2-7; 8 positions agree with TRBD1. CDR1 and CDR2 (germline): DFQATT, SNEGSKA (reference sequence). J gave up 5 bases and V 7 bases, and 16 bases lay outside the gene matches. The CDR3 runs 15 residues.